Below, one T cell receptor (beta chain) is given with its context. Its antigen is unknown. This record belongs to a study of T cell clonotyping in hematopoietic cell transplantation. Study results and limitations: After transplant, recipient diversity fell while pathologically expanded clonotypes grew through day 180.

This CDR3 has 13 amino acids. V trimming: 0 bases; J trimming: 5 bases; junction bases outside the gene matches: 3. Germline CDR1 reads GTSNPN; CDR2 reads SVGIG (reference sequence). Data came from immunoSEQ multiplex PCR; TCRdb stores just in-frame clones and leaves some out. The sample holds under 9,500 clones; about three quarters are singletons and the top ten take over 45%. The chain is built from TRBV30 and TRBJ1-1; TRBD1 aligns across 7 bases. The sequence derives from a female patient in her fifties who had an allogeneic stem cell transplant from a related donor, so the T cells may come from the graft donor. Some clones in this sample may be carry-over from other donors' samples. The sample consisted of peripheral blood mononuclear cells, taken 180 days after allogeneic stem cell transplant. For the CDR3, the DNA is TGTGCCTGGAGTGTGACAGGGTTAACTGAAGCTTTCTTT. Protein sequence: CAWSVTGLTEAFF.